The clone carrying this T cell receptor (beta chain) was seen repeatedly, ten times or more. This specimen belongs to a study of blood T cells in healthy people across ages. Then a second PCR, running roughly 6 to 12 cycles, was carried out with a sample-barcoded 5' primer and a J-beta primer mix. MiXCR, applied by TCRdb to the 5' RACE reads, yields one record per CDR3 protein. The sample holds about 570,000 distinct CDR3 sequences, 25% to 30% seen once. Germline trimming cut 6 bases from V and 4 bases from J; bases unmatched to any gene: 17. Germline lookup yields CDR1 LGHNA and CDR2 YSLEER. The CDR3 covers 18 residues.

This sequence originates from a woman aged 70 to 79 in good health. Material for sequencing was blood. J is TRBJ2-1 and V is TRBV4-3, with 8 bases identical to TRBD2. The CDR3 nucleotides are TGCGCCAGCAGATCTGACCCCCTCGATCGGGGGGGGTACAATGAGCAGTTCTTC. Its protein product is CASRSDPLDRGGYNEQFF.